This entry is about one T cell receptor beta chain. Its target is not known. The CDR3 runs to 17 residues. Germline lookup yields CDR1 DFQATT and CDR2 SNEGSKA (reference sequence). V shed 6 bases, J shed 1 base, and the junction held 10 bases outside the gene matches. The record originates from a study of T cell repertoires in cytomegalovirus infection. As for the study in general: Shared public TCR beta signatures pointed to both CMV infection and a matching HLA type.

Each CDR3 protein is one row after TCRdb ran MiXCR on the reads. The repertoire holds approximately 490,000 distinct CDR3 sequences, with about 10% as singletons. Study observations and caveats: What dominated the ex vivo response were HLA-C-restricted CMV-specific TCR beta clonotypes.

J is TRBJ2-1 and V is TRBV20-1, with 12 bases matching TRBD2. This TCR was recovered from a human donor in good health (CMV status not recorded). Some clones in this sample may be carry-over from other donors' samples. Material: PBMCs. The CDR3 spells CSALLAGGPRSYNEQFF. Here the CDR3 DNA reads TGCAGTGCCTTACTAGCGGGAGGACCGCGATCCTACAATGAGCAGTTCTTC.